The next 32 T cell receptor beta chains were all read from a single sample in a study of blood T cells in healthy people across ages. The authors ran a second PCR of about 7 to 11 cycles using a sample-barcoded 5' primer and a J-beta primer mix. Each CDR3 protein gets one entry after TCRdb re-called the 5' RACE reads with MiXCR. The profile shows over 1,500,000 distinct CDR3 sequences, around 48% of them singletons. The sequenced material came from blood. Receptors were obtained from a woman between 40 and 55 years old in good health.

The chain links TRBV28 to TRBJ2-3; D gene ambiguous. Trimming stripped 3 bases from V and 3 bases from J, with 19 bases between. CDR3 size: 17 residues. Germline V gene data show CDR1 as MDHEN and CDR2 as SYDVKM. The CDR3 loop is CASSFSPLSRTTDTQYF. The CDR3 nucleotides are TGTGCCAGCAGTTTTTCCCCTCTCTCGAGAACTACAGATACGCAGTATTTT.

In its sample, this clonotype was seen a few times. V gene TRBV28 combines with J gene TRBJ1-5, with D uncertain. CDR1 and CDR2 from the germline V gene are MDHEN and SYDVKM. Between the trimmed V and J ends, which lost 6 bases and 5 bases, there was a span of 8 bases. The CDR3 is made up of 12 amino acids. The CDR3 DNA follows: TGTGCCAGCAGGGAAGGTTATCAGCCCCAGCATTTT. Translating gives CASREGYQPQHF. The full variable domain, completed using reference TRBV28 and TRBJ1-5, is DVKVTQSSRYLVKRTGEKVFLECVQDMDHENMFWYRQDPGLGLRLIYFSYDVKMKEKGDIPEGYSVSREKKERFSLILESASTNQTSMYLCASREGYQPQHFGDGTRLSIL.

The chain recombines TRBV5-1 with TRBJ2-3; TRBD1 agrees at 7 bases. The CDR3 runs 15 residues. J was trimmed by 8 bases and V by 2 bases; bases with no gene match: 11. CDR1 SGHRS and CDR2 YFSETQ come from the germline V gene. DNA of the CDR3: TGCGCCAGCAGCTTCCGCGCGGACAGGATTCTTACGCAGTATTTT. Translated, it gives CASSFRADRILTQYF.

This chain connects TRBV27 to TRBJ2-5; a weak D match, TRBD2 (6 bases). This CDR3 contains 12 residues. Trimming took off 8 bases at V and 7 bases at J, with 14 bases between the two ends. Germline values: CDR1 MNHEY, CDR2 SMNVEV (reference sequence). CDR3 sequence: CASGPGERTQYF. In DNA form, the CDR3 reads TGTGCCAGCGGCCCGGGGGAGCGGACCCAGTACTTC.

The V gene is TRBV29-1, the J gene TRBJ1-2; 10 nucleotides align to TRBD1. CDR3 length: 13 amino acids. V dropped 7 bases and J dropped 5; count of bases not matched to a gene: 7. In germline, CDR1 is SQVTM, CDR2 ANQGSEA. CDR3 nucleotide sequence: TGCAGCGGCGGGACAGGGGAGGGGTATGGCTACACCTTC. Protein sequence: CSGGTGEGYGYTF.

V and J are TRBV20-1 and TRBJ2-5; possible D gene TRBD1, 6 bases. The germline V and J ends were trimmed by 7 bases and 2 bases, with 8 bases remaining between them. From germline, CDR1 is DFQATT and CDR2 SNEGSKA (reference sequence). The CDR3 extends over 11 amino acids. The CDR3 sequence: CSVRGQETQYF. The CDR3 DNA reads TGCAGTGTCAGGGGACAAGAGACCCAGTACTTC.

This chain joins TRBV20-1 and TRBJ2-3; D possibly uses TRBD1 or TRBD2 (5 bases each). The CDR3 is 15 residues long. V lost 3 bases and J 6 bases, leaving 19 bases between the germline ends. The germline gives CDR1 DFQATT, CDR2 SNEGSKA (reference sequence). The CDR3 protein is CSASRDQPVRDTQYF. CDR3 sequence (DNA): TGCAGTGCTAGTCGGGACCAGCCGGTGCGGGATACGCAGTATTTT.

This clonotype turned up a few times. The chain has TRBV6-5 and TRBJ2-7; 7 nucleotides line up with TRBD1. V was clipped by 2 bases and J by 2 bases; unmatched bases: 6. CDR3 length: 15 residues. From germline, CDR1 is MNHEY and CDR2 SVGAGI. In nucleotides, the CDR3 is TGTGCCAGCAGTTACCGAGGACAGGCGCCCTACGAGCAGTACTTC. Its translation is CASSYRGQAPYEQYF.

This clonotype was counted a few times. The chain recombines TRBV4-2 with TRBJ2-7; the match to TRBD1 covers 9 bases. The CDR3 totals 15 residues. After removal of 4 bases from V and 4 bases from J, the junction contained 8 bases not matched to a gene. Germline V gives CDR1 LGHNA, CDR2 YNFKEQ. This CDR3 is CASSRPGQGQYEQYF. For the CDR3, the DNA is TGTGCCAGCAGCCGCCCGGGACAGGGTCAATACGAGCAGTACTTC.

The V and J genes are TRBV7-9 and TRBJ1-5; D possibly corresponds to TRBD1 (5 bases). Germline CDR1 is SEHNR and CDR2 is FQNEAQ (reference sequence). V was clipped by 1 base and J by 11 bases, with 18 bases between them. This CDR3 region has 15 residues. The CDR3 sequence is CASSLGGSRLGAQHF. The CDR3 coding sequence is TGTGCCAGCAGCTTAGGAGGGAGCCGTTTGGGGGCCCAGCATTTT.

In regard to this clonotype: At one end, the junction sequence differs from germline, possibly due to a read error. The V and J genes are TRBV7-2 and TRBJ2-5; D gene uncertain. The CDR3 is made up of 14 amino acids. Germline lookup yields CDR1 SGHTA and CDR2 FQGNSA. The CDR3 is CASILTILQETQYF. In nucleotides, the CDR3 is TGTGCCAGCATCTTAACCATACTTCAAGAGACCCAGTACTTC.

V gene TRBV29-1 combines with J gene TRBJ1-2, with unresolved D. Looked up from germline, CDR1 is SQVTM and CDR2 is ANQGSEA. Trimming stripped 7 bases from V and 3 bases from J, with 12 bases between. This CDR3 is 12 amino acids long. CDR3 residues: CSDRPSDYGYTF. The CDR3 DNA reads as TGCAGCGACCGGCCTTCTGACTATGGCTACACCTTC.

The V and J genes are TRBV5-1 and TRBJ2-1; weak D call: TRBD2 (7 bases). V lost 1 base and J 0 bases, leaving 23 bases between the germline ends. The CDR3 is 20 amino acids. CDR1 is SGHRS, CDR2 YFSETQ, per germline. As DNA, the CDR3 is TGCGCCAGCAGCTTGTTGGTTTCGGGGGGCTCGCCCAGCTCCTACAATGAGCAGTTCTTC. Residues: CASSLLVSGGSPSSYNEQFF. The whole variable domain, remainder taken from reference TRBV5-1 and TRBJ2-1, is KAGVTQTPRYLIKTRGQQVTLSCSPISGHRSVSWYQQTPGQGLQFLFEYFSETQRNKGNFPGRFSGRQFSNSRSEMNVSTLELGDSALYLCASSLLVSGGSPSSYNEQFFGPGTRLTVL.

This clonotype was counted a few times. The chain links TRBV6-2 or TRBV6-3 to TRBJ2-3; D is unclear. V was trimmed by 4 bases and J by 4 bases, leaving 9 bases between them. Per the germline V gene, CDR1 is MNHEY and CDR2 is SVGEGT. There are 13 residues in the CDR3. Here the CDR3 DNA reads TGTGCCAGCAGTTTTGATCGACCAGATACGCAGTATTTT. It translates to CASSFDRPDTQYF.

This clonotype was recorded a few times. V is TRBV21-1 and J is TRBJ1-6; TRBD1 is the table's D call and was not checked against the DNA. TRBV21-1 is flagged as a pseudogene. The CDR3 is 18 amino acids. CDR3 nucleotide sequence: TGTGCCAGCACCGACCTTGGGGTACCTGACAGGTTCAATTCACCCCTCCACTTT. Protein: CASTDLGVPDRFNSPLHF.

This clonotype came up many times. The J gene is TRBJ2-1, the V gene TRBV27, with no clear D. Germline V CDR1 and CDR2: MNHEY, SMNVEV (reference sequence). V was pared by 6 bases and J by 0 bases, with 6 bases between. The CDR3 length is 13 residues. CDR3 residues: CASSLSSYNEQFF. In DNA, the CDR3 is TGTGCCAGCAGCTTGAGCTCCTACAATGAGCAGTTCTTC.

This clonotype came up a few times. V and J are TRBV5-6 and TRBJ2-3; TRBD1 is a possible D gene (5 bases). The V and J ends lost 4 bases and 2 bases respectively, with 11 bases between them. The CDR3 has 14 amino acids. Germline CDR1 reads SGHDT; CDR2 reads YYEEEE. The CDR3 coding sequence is TGTGCCAGCAGCGTGAGACAGACCACAGATACGCAGTATTTT. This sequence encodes CASSVRQTTDTQYF.

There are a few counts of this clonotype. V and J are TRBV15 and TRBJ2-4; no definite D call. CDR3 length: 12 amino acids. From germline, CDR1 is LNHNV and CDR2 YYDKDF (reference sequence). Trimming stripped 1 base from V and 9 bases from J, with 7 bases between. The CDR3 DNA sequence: TGTGCCACCAGCAGAGGGGAAAGCATTCAGTACTTC. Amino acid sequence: CATSRGESIQYF. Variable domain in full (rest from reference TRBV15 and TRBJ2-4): DAMVIQNPRYQVTQFGKPVTLSCSQTLNHNVMYWYQQKSSQAPKLLFHYYDKDFNNEADTPDNFQSRRPNTSFCFLDIRSPGLGDTAMYLCATSRGESIQYFGAGTRLSVL.

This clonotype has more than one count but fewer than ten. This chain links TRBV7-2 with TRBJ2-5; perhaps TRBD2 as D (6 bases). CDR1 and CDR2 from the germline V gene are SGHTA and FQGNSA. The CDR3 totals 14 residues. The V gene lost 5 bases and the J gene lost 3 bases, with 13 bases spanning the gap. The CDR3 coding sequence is TGTGCCAGCAGCCGGTCGGGGGTTGAAGAGACCCAGTACTTC. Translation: CASSRSGVEETQYF.

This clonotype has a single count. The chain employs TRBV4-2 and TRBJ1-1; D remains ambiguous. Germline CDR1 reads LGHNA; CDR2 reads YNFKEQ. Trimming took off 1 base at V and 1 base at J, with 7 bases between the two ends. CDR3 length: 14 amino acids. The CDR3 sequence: CASSQVMGNTEAFF. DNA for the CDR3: TGTGCCAGCAGCCAAGTAATGGGGAACACTGAAGCTTTCTTT.

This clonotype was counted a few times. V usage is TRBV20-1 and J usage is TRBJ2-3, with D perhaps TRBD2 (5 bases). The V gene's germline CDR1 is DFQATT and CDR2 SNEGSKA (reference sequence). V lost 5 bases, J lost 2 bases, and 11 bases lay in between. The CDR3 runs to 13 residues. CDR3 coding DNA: TGCAGTGCTTATGACGGGAACACAGATACGCAGTATTTT. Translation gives CSAYDGNTDTQYF.

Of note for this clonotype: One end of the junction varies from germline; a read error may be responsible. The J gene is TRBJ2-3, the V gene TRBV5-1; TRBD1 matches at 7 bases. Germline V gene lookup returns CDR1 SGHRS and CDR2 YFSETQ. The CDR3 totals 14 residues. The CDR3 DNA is TGCGCCAGCAGCCCGGGGACAGCAACAGATATGCAGTATTTT. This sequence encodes CASSPGTATDMQYF.

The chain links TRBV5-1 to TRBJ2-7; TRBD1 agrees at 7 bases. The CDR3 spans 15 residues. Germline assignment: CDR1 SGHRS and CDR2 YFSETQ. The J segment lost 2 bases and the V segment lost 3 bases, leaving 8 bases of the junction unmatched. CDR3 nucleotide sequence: TGCGCCAGCAGCTCCACGTCGGGACAGACCTACGAGCAGTACTTC. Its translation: CASSSTSGQTYEQYF. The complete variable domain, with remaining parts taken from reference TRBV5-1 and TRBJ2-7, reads KAGVTQTPRYLIKTRGQQVTLSCSPISGHRSVSWYQQTPGQGLQFLFEYFSETQRNKGNFPGRFSGRQFSNSRSEMNVSTLELGDSALYLCASSSTSGQTYEQYFGPGTRLTVT.

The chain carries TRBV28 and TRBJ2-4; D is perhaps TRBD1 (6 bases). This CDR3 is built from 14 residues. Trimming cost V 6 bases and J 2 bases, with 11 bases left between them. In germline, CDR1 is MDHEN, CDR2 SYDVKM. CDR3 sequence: CASREQGSKNIQYF. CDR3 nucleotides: TGTGCCAGCAGGGAACAGGGTTCCAAAAACATTCAGTACTTC.

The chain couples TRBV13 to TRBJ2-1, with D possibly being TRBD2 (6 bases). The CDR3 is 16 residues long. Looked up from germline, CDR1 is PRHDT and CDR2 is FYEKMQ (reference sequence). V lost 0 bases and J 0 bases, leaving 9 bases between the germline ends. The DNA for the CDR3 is TGTGCCAGCAGCTTAGGCGACGGGAGCTCCTACAATGAGCAGTTCTTC. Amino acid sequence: CASSLGDGSSYNEQFF.

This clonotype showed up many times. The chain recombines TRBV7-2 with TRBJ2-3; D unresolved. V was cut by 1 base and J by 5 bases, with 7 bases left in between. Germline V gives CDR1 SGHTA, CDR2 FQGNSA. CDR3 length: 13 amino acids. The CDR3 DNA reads TGTGCCAGCAGCTTAGGTATGGGAGATACGCAGTATTTT. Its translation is CASSLGMGDTQYF.

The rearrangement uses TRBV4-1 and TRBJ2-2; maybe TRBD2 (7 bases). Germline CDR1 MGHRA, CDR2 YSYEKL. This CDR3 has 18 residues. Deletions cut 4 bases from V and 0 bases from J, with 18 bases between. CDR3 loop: CASSPEVVGGPNTGELFF. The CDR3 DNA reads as TGCGCCAGCAGCCCAGAAGTGGTGGGGGGGCCGAACACCGGGGAGCTGTTTTTT.

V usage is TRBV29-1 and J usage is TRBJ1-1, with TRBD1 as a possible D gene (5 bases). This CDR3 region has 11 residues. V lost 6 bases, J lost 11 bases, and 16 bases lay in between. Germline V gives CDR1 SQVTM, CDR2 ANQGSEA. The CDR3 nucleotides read TGCAGCGTCCGACGGGGCGGGAGGGCTTTCTTT. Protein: CSVRRGGRAFF.

In nucleotides, the CDR3 is TGTGCCAGCAGCCAGTGGGACAGCTCCTCCTACGAGCAGTACTTC. The encoded protein is CASSQWDSSSYEQYF. J is TRBJ2-7 and V is TRBV11-2, with 7 bases lining up with TRBD1. Germline-derived CDR1 and CDR2 are SGHAT and FQNNGV. The CDR3 spans 15 residues. V shed 5 bases and J 0 bases; nucleotides not matched to a gene: 7.

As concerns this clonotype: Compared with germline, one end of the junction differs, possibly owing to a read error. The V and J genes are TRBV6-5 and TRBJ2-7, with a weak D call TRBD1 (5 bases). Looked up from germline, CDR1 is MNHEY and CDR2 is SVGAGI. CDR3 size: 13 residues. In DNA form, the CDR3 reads TGTGCCAGCAGTGACTCCAGGGACTACGAGCAGTACTTC. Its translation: CASSDSRDYEQYF.

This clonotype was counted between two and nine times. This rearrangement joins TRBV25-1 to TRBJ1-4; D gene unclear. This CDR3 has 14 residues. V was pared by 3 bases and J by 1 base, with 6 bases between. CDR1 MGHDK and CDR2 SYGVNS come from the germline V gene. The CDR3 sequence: CASSDLRTNEKLFF. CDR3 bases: TGTGCCAGCAGTGATCTCCGAACTAATGAAAAACTGTTTTTT. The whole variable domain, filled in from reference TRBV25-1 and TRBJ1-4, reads EADIYQTPRYLVIGTGKKITLECSQTMGHDKMYWYQQDPGMELHLIHYSYGVNSTEKGDLSSESTVSRIRTEHFPLTLESARPSHTSQYLCASSDLRTNEKLFFGSGTQLSVL.

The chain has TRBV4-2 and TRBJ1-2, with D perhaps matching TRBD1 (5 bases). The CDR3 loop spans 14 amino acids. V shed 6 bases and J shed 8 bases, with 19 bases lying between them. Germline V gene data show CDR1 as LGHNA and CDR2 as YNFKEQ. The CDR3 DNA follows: TGTGCCAGCAGTCCAAGTGGACGGCAGGGCGGCTACACCTTC. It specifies CASSPSGRQGGYTF.